These T cell receptor beta chains were read from a single sample in a study of blood T cell repertoires in COVID-19. Generated by immunoSEQ multiplex PCR, the TCRdb table keeps only in-frame clones and is missing some. Here the sample spans fewer than 400,000 clones, roughly nine tenths being singletons. Sequencing was performed on PBMCs or T cells enriched from blood (not recorded which). The receptors stem from a young woman who had been exposed to COVID-19. Each CDR3 is given with its conserved first and last residue. The D gene is left open where the match is weak. Only part of the rows carry a size: once, few, many, or a class if the clone is expanded.

abundance: .
d_gene: TRBD1
v_gene: TRBV19
len: 15
j_gene: TRBJ1-1
CDR3aa: CAVTGTGGRSTEAFF
CDR3nt: TGTGCCGTCACTGGGACAGGAGGTCGGAGCACTGAAGCTTTCTTT

abundance: .
d_gene: .
v_gene: TRBV3-1/TRBV3-2
len: 14
j_gene: TRBJ2-3
CDR3aa: CASSSAGSTDTQYF
CDR3nt: TGTGCCAGCAGCAGCGCCGGGTCCACAGATACGCAGTATTTT

abundance: few
d_gene: .
v_gene: TRBV29-1
len: 13
j_gene: TRBJ2-3
CDR3aa: CSVDGQRTDTQYF
CDR3nt: TGCAGCGTTGATGGACAGCGCACAGATACGCAGTATTTT

abundance: .
d_gene: .
v_gene: TRBV11-3
len: 16
j_gene: TRBJ2-1
CDR3aa: CASSSSTWRGLSEQFF
CDR3nt: TGTGCCAGCAGCTCCTCGACCTGGAGGGGGCTAAGTGAGCAGTTCTTC

abundance: .
d_gene: TRBD1
v_gene: TRBV5-1
len: 14
j_gene: TRBJ1-2
CDR3aa: CATSPGTGAYGYTF
CDR3nt: TGCGCCACCTCCCCCGGGACAGGGGCTTATGGCTACACCTTC

abundance: .
d_gene: TRBD2
v_gene: TRBV5-6
len: 16
j_gene: TRBJ2-1
CDR3aa: CASSSRWRGAINEQFF
CDR3nt: TGTGCCAGCAGCTCCCGCTGGCGGGGGGCCATAAATGAGCAGTTCTTC

abundance: .
d_gene: .
v_gene: TRBV5-8
len: 12
j_gene: TRBJ1-2
CDR3aa: CASSWGDYGYTF
CDR3nt: TGTGCCAGCAGCTGGGGGGACTATGGCTACACCTTC

abundance: .
d_gene: .
v_gene: TRBV5-5
len: 15
j_gene: TRBJ1-5
CDR3aa: CASSRTLRVVQPQHF
CDR3nt: TGTGCCAGCAGCCGGACCCTGCGGGTAGTTCAGCCCCAGCATTTT

abundance: .
d_gene: TRBD2
v_gene: TRBV5-4
len: 15
j_gene: TRBJ2-1
CDR3aa: CASSLAAGGRNEQFF
CDR3nt: TGTGCCAGCAGCCTCGCAGCGGGGGGCCGGAATGAGCAGTTCTTC

abundance: .
d_gene: TRBD1
v_gene: TRBV28
len: 14
j_gene: TRBJ1-2
CDR3aa: CASSSPGTGDGYTF
CDR3nt: TGTGCCAGCAGTTCGCCTGGGACAGGGGATGGCTACACCTTC

abundance: once
d_gene: TRBD1
v_gene: TRBV5-5
len: 15
j_gene: TRBJ1-4
CDR3aa: CASSHWDRAREKLFF
CDR3nt: TGTGCCAGCAGCCATTGGGACAGGGCACGGGAAAAACTGTTTTTT

abundance: .
d_gene: TRBD2
v_gene: TRBV9
len: 17
j_gene: TRBJ2-2
CDR3aa: CASSVAASGGRGGELFF
CDR3nt: TGTGCCAGCAGCGTAGCTGCTAGCGGGGGACGGGGCGGGGAGCTGTTTTTT

abundance: .
d_gene: .
v_gene: TRBV4-1
len: 17
j_gene: TRBJ1-2
CDR3aa: CASSHTSRGGRYYGYTF
CDR3nt: TGCGCCAGCAGCCATACCTCCCGGGGAGGCCGATACTATGGCTACACCTTC

abundance: .
d_gene: .
v_gene: TRBV4-3
len: 15
j_gene: TRBJ1-1
CDR3aa: CASSHDTREGTEAFF
CDR3nt: TGCGCCAGCAGCCACGATACCCGGGAGGGGACTGAAGCTTTCTTT

abundance: .
d_gene: .
v_gene: TRBV30
len: 19
j_gene: TRBJ1-4
CDR3aa: CAWSVPYRFSWQVDEKLFF
CDR3nt: TGTGCCTGGAGTGTACCGTATCGGTTTTCGTGGCAGGTTGATGAAAAACTGTTTTTT

abundance: .
d_gene: .
v_gene: TRBV24-1
len: 14
j_gene: TRBJ1-6
CDR3aa: CATSPGSGGSPLHF
CDR3nt: TGTGCCACCAGTCCGGGATCCGGCGGTTCACCCCTCCACTTT

abundance: .
d_gene: .
v_gene: TRBV2
len: 14
j_gene: TRBJ1-1
CDR3aa: CASLDRSRDTEAFF
CDR3nt: TGTGCCAGCCTTGACAGGAGTCGGGACACTGAAGCTTTCTTT

abundance: .
d_gene: .
v_gene: TRBV9
len: 12
j_gene: TRBJ1-2
CDR3aa: CASSSSVYGYTF
CDR3nt: TGTGCCAGCAGCAGTTCAGTCTATGGCTACACCTTC

abundance: once
d_gene: .
v_gene: TRBV2
len: 12
j_gene: TRBJ2-7
CDR3aa: CASKRNVYEQYF
CDR3nt: TGTGCCAGCAAGAGGAACGTCTACGAGCAGTACTTC

abundance: once
d_gene: TRBD2
v_gene: TRBV6-2/TRBV6-3
len: 15
j_gene: TRBJ2-1
CDR3aa: CASSLTSGGAGEQFF
CDR3nt: TGTGCCAGCAGTTTAACTAGCGGGGGGGCCGGTGAGCAGTTCTTC

abundance: .
d_gene: .
v_gene: TRBV4-3
len: 17
j_gene: TRBJ1-2
CDR3aa: CASSQARRGAGRYGYTF
CDR3nt: TGCGCCAGCAGCCAAGCGAGGCGGGGGGCCGGCCGCTATGGCTACACCTTC

abundance: .
d_gene: TRBD1
v_gene: TRBV19
len: 19
j_gene: TRBJ1-5
CDR3aa: CASSTLDLARARGIQPQHF
CDR3nt: TGTGCCAGTAGTACCCTCGACCTGGCACGGGCCAGGGGGATTCAGCCCCAGCATTTT

abundance: .
d_gene: .
v_gene: TRBV9
len: 13
j_gene: TRBJ2-3
CDR3aa: CASSVAGSDTQYF
CDR3nt: TGTGCCAGCAGCGTAGCGGGGTCAGATACGCAGTATTTT

abundance: .
d_gene: .
v_gene: TRBV5-6
len: 13
j_gene: TRBJ2-7
CDR3aa: CASSFVGVYEQYF
CDR3nt: TGTGCCAGCAGCTTTGTGGGCGTCTACGAGCAGTACTTC

abundance: .
d_gene: TRBD1
v_gene: TRBV14
len: 12
j_gene: TRBJ2-7
CDR3aa: CASSQLDRGQYF
CDR3nt: TGTGCCAGCAGCCAACTTGACAGGGGCCAGTACTTC

abundance: .
d_gene: TRBD1
v_gene: TRBV7-9
len: 13
j_gene: TRBJ1-2
CDR3aa: CASSLTGGTGYTF
CDR3nt: TGTGCCAGCAGCCTAACAGGGGGTACTGGCTACACCTTC

abundance: .
d_gene: .
v_gene: TRBV11-3
len: 13
j_gene: TRBJ2-7
CDR3aa: CARREQRNYEQYF
CDR3nt: TGTGCCCGCCGGGAACAGAGGAATTACGAGCAGTACTTC

abundance: .
d_gene: TRBD1
v_gene: TRBV6-2/TRBV6-3
len: 15
j_gene: TRBJ1-4
CDR3aa: CASSSFGQGNEKLFF
CDR3nt: TGTGCCAGCAGCTCGTTCGGACAGGGGAATGAAAAACTGTTTTTT

abundance: once
d_gene: .
v_gene: TRBV15
len: 15
j_gene: TRBJ2-2
CDR3aa: CATLRGGTNTGELFF
CDR3nt: TGTGCCACCTTGAGGGGGGGGACCAACACCGGGGAGCTGTTTTTT

abundance: .
d_gene: .
v_gene: TRBV9
len: 15
j_gene: TRBJ1-3
CDR3aa: CASSVGMGAGNTIYF
CDR3nt: TGTGCCAGCAGCGTAGGAATGGGGGCCGGAAACACCATATATTTT

abundance: .
d_gene: .
v_gene: TRBV6-5
len: 12
j_gene: TRBJ1-2
CDR3aa: CASTGQGYGYTF
CDR3nt: TGTGCCAGCACCGGCCAGGGGTATGGCTACACCTTC

abundance: once
d_gene: TRBD2
v_gene: TRBV29-1
len: 17
j_gene: TRBJ2-3
CDR3aa: CSVAGTSGGRGTDTQYF
CDR3nt: TGCAGCGTTGCAGGGACTAGCGGGGGGAGAGGCACAGATACGCAGTATTTT

abundance: .
d_gene: .
v_gene: TRBV5-1
len: 13
j_gene: TRBJ1-2
CDR3aa: CASSLGHNYGYTF
CDR3nt: TGCGCCAGCAGCTTGGGTCATAACTATGGCTACACCTTC

abundance: once
d_gene: .
v_gene: TRBV29-1
len: 12
j_gene: TRBJ1-1
CDR3aa: CSVVGALAEAFF
CDR3nt: TGCAGCGTTGTAGGGGCGTTGGCTGAAGCTTTCTTT

abundance: .
d_gene: .
v_gene: TRBV18
len: 13
j_gene: TRBJ2-5
CDR3aa: CASSVSSEGTQYF
CDR3nt: TGTGCCAGCTCAGTATCTAGCGAGGGGACCCAGTACTTC

abundance: .
d_gene: .
v_gene: TRBV5-1
len: 15
j_gene: TRBJ1-2
CDR3aa: CASSLQSNTIDGYTF
CDR3nt: TGCGCCAGCAGCTTGCAGTCTAACACTATTGATGGCTACACCTTC

abundance: .
d_gene: TRBD1
v_gene: TRBV13
len: 16
j_gene: TRBJ1-1
CDR3aa: CASSSKTGAANTEAFF
CDR3nt: TGTGCCAGCAGCTCAAAGACAGGGGCGGCGAACACTGAAGCTTTCTTT

abundance: .
d_gene: .
v_gene: TRBV15
len: 13
j_gene: TRBJ2-3
CDR3aa: CATSGGTTDTQYF
CDR3nt: TGTGCCACCAGCGGCGGGACTACAGATACGCAGTATTTT

abundance: .
d_gene: .
v_gene: TRBV7-9
len: 17
j_gene: TRBJ2-3
CDR3aa: CASSLRADSPTTDTQYF
CDR3nt: TGTGCCAGCAGCTTACGTGCCGACAGTCCGACCACAGATACGCAGTATTTT

abundance: .
d_gene: .
v_gene: TRBV2
len: 15
j_gene: TRBJ1-2
CDR3aa: CASSELRQGLGGYTF
CDR3nt: TGTGCCAGCAGTGAGTTGAGGCAGGGCCTAGGAGGCTACACCTTC

abundance: .
d_gene: TRBD1
v_gene: TRBV3-1/TRBV3-2
len: 16
j_gene: TRBJ2-1
CDR3aa: CASSRTSGTGGSAQFF
CDR3nt: TGTGCCAGCAGCCGGACTTCCGGGACAGGGGGATCTGCGCAGTTCTTC

abundance: .
d_gene: .
v_gene: TRBV3-1/TRBV3-2
len: 14
j_gene: TRBJ1-4
CDR3aa: CASSILQGSEKLFF
CDR3nt: TGTGCCAGCAGTATATTACAGGGCTCTGAAAAACTGTTTTTT

abundance: .
d_gene: TRBD1
v_gene: TRBV9
len: 15
j_gene: TRBJ1-2
CDR3aa: CASSVESWTGNGYTF
CDR3nt: TGTGCCAGCAGCGTAGAGAGTTGGACAGGGAACGGCTACACCTTC

abundance: .
d_gene: .
v_gene: TRBV2
len: 12
j_gene: TRBJ1-1
CDR3aa: CASSGQNTEAFF
CDR3nt: TGTGCCAGCAGTGGTCAGAACACTGAAGCTTTCTTT

abundance: .
d_gene: .
v_gene: TRBV29-1
len: 12
j_gene: TRBJ1-1
CDR3aa: CSVGGMNTEAFF
CDR3nt: TGCAGCGTTGGAGGTATGAACACTGAAGCTTTCTTT

abundance: .
d_gene: TRBD1
v_gene: TRBV10-3
len: 13
j_gene: TRBJ1-1
CDR3aa: CAISEQGGTEAFF
CDR3nt: TGTGCCATCAGTGAGCAGGGGGGAACTGAAGCTTTCTTT

abundance: .
d_gene: .
v_gene: TRBV19
len: 12
j_gene: TRBJ1-1
CDR3aa: CASIRGWTEAFF
CDR3nt: TGTGCCAGTATCCGGGGATGGACTGAAGCTTTCTTT

abundance: .
d_gene: .
v_gene: TRBV5-3
len: 17
j_gene: TRBJ1-4
CDR3aa: CARSRWDSRRCLEKLFF
CDR3nt: TGTGCCAGAAGCCGATGGGACTCCCGAAGGTGCTTGGAAAAACTGTTTTTT

abundance: .
d_gene: .
v_gene: TRBV7-6
len: 13
j_gene: TRBJ2-3
CDR3aa: CASSLIRADTQYF
CDR3nt: TGTGCCAGCAGCTTAATTCGGGCAGATACGCAGTATTTT

abundance: .
d_gene: TRBD2
v_gene: TRBV6-2/TRBV6-3
len: 19
j_gene: TRBJ2-5
CDR3aa: CASSYSPGLAGGLWKTQYF
CDR3nt: TGTGCCAGCAGTTACTCGCCGGGACTAGCGGGGGGGCTTTGGAAGACCCAGTACTTC

abundance: .
d_gene: .
v_gene: TRBV16
len: 13
j_gene: TRBJ1-6
CDR3aa: CASTQLNPGELHF
CDR3nt: TGTGCCAGCACCCAATTAAATCCGGGGGAGCTCCACTTT

abundance: .
d_gene: TRBD2
v_gene: TRBV20-1
len: 12
j_gene: TRBJ2-7
CDR3aa: CSASRGLEVQYF
CDR3nt: TGCAGTGCTAGTAGGGGACTAGAAGTGCAGTACTTC

abundance: once
d_gene: TRBD1
v_gene: TRBV12-3/TRBV12-4
len: 12
j_gene: TRBJ1-1
CDR3aa: CASSGTGGKAFF
CDR3nt: TGTGCCAGCAGTGGCACAGGGGGGAAAGCTTTCTTT

abundance: .
d_gene: .
v_gene: TRBV7-9
len: 12
j_gene: TRBJ1-1
CDR3aa: CASSYLTGEAFF
CDR3nt: TGTGCCAGCAGCTACCTTACAGGGGAAGCTTTCTTT

abundance: .
d_gene: .
v_gene: TRBV7-8
len: 12
j_gene: TRBJ1-5
CDR3aa: CASSLDSSPQHF
CDR3nt: TGTGCCAGCAGCTTAGATAGTTCGCCCCAGCATTTT

abundance: once
d_gene: TRBD1
v_gene: TRBV7-9
len: 16
j_gene: TRBJ2-7
CDR3aa: CASTPLRDRGSGEQYF
CDR3nt: TGTGCCAGCACCCCCCTCCGGGACAGGGGATCGGGGGAGCAGTACTTC

abundance: .
d_gene: TRBD1
v_gene: TRBV6-1
len: 15
j_gene: TRBJ2-5
CDR3aa: CASSDPGTGPETQYF
CDR3nt: TGTGCCAGCAGTGACCCCGGGACAGGTCCCGAGACCCAGTACTTC

abundance: .
d_gene: TRBD1
v_gene: TRBV6-5
len: 15
j_gene: TRBJ2-7
CDR3aa: CASTGRGQGSYEQYF
CDR3nt: TGTGCCAGCACCGGAAGGGGACAGGGATCCTACGAGCAGTACTTC

abundance: .
d_gene: TRBD2
v_gene: TRBV9
len: 18
j_gene: TRBJ2-3
CDR3aa: CASSEPSWSGGAGDTQYF
CDR3nt: TGTGCCAGCAGCGAGCCCTCTTGGAGCGGGGGGGCCGGAGATACGCAGTATTTT

abundance: .
d_gene: TRBD2
v_gene: TRBV5-1
len: 14
j_gene: TRBJ2-7
CDR3aa: CASSRTSGSYEQYF
CDR3nt: TGCGCCAGCAGCCGGACTAGCGGCTCCTACGAGCAGTACTTC